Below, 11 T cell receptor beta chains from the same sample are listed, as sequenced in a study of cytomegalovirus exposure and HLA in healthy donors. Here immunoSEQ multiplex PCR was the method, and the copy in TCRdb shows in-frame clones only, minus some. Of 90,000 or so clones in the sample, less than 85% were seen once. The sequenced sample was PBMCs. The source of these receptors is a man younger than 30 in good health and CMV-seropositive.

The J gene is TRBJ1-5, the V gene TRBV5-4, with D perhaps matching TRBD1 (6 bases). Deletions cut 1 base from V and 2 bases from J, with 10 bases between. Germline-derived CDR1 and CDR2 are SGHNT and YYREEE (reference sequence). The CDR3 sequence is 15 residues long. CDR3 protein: CASSLRGAGNQPQHF. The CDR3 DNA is TGTGCCAGCAGCTTGCGGGGGGCTGGCAATCAGCCCCAGCATTTT.

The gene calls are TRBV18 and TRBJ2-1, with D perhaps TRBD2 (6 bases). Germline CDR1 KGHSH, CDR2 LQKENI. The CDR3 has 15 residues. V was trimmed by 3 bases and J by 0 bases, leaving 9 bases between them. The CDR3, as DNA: TGTGCCAGCTCACCGGCCGGGAGCTCCTACAATGAGCAGTTCTTC. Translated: CASSPAGSSYNEQFF.

For the CDR3, the DNA is TGTGCCAGCAGTGGGCGGGGGGCTAGCACAGATACGCAGTATTTT. This sequence encodes CASSGRGASTDTQYF. This rearrangement joins TRBV27 to TRBJ2-3; the match to TRBD2 covers 8 bases. The ends lost 5 bases at V and 0 bases at J; junction bases unmatched: 4. Germline V gene sequence: CDR1 MNHEY, CDR2 SMNVEV (reference sequence). The CDR3 contains 15 residues.

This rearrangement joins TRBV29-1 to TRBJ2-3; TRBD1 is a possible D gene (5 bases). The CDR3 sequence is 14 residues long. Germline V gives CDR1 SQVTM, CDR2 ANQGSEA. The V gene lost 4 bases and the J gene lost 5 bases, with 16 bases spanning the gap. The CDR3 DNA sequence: TGCAGCGTTGCCAAGGGGTCCACCGAAGATACGCAGTATTTT. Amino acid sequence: CSVAKGSTEDTQYF.

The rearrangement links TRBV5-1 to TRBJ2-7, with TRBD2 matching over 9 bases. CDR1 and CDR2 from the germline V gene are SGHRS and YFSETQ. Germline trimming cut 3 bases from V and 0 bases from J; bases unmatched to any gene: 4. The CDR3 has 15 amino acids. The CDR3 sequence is CASSSGLASSYEQYF. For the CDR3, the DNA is TGCGCCAGCAGCTCCGGACTAGCGAGCTCCTACGAGCAGTACTTC.

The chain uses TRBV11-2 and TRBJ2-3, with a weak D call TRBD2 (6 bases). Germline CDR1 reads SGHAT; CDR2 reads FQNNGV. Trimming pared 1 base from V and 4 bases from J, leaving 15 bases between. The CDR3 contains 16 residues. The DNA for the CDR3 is TGTGCCAGCAGCTTAGGAGGCAGCACGGGGGCAGATACGCAGTATTTT. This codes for CASSLGGSTGADTQYF.

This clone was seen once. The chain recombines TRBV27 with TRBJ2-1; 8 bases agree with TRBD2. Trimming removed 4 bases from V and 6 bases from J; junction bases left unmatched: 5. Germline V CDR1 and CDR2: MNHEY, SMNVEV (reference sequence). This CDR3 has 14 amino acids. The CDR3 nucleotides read TGTGCCAGCAGTTACAGCGGGAGAGGCAATGAGCAGTTCTTC. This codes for CASSYSGRGNEQFF.

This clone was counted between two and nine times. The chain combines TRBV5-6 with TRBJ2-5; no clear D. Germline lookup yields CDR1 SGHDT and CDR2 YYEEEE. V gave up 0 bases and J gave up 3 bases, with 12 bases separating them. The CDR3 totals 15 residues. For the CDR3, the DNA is TGTGCCAGCAGCTTGGGTGTACTACCAAAAGAGACCCAGTACTTC. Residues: CASSLGVLPKETQYF.

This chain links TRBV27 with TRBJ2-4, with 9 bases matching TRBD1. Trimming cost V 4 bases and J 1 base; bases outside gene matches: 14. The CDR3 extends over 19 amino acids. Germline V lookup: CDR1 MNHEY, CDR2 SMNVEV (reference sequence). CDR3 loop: CASSWTGEHIKGAKNIQYF. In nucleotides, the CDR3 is TGTGCCAGCAGTTGGACAGGGGAACACATCAAAGGGGCCAAAAACATTCAGTACTTC.

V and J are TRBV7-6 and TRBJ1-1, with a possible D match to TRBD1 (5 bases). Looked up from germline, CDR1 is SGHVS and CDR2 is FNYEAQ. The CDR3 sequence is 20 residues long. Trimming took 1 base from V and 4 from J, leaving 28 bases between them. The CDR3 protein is CASSLGVLGPPSSRGTEAFF. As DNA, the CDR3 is TGTGCCAGCAGCTTAGGAGTTTTAGGCCCCCCATCTTCAAGGGGCACTGAAGCTTTCTTT.

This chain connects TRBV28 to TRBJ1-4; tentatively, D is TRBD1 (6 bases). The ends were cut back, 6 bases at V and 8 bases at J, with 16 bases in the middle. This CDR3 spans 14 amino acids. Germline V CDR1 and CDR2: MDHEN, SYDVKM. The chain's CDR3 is CASRDSQRWEKLFF. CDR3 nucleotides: TGTGCCAGCAGGGACAGCCAACGGTGGGAAAAACTGTTTTTT.